This record looks at one TCR beta chain sequence and its context. Its antigen is unknown. This record belongs to a study of shared clonotypes between healthy human individuals. Each PCR replicate from the sorted subsets contained approximately 0.2 ug DNA, which is 30,000 or so T cell genomes. Sequencing was performed with immunoSEQ multiplex PCR; in TCRdb, only in-frame clones are kept and a portion is missing. The sample comprises 2 million to 2.5 million clones, about 90% of which are singletons, and more than 0.35% rests with the top ten. Study-level findings and limits: Several donors held about 5.1% of naive CD4 clonotypes in common. The authors sampled blood alone, and tissue repertoires likely differ.

CDR1 is LNHDA, CDR2 SQIVND, per germline (reference sequence). The CDR3 extends over 13 amino acids. Trimming took 3 bases from V and 4 from J, leaving 8 bases between them. The clonotype comes from a man between 18 and 29 years old in good health. Some clones in this sample may be carry-over from other donors' samples. Sequenced: naive CD4+ T cells from PBMCs. Regarding subset: CD45RA+ positively selected. The J gene is TRBJ2-3, the V gene TRBV19; D call uncertain. CDR3 bases: TGTGCCAGTAGTATTAAGGACCCAGATACGCAGTATTTT. This codes for CASSIKDPDTQYF.